This TCR beta chain was recovered during a study of metastatic and nonmetastatic thyroid tumors. Looking at the study overall: Repertoires from malignant and benign thyroid patients were compared across blood and tumor or nodule tissue.

CDR1 and CDR2 from the germline V gene are DFQATT and SNEGSKA (reference sequence). The length of the CDR3 is 13 residues. V was cut by 7 bases and J by 0 bases, with 10 bases left in between. With MiXCR, TCRdb called clones anew from the PCR reads. This sample has some 30,000 clones, with 25% to 30% found just once. No treatment had been given to any patient before thyroid surgery. The V and J genes are TRBV20-1 and TRBJ2-1; D unresolved. The TCR was taken from a female donor with papillary thyroid cancer or a benign thyroid nodule (not recorded which). Some clones in this sample may be carry-over from other donors' samples. Material for sequencing was blood. In DNA form, the CDR3 reads TGCAGTGGGTACCACAGCTCCTACAATGAGCAGTTCTTC. This sequence encodes CSGYHSSYNEQFF.